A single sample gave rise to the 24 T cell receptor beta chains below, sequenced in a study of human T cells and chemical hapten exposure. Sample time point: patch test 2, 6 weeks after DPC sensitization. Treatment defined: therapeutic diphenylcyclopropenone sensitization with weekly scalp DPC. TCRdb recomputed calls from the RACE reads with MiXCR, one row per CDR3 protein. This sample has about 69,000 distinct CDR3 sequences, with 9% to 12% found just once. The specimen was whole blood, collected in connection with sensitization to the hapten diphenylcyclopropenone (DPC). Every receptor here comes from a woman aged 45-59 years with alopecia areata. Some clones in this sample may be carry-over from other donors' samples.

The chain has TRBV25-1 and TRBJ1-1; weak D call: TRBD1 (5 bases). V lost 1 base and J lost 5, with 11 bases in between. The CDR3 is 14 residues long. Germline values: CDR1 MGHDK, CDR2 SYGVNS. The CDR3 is CASSELGVRTEAFF. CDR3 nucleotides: TGTGCCAGCAGTGAATTGGGGGTGAGGACTGAAGCTTTCTTT.

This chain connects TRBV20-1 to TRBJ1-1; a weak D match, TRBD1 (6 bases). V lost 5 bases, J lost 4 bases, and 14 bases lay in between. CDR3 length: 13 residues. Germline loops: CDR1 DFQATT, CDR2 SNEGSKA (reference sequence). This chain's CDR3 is CSAGPDSFTEAFF. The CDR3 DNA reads TGCAGTGCTGGACCGGACAGTTTCACTGAAGCTTTCTTT.

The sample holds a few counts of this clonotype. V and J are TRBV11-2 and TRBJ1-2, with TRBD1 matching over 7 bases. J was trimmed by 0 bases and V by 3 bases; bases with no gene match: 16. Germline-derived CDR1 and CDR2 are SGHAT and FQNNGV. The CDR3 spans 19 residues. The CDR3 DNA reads TGTGCCAGCAGCTTTCTCGGCCGAGGGGGGGGACAGACTAACTATGGCTACACCTTC. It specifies CASSFLGRGGGQTNYGYTF.

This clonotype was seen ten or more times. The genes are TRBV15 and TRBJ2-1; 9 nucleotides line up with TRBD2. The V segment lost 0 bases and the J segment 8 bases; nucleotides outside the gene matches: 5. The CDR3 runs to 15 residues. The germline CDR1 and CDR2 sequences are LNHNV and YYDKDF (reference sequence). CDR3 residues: CATSRDHLAGYEQFF. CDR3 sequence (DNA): TGTGCCACCAGCAGAGATCATCTAGCGGGATATGAGCAGTTCTTC.

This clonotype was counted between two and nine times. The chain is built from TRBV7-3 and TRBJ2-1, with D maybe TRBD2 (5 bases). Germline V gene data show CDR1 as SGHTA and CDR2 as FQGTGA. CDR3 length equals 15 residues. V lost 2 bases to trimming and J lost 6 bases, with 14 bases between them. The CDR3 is CASSLGGIGRNEQFF. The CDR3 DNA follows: TGTGCCAGCAGCTTAGGAGGAATTGGGCGCAATGAGCAGTTCTTC. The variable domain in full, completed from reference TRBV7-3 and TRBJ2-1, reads GAGVSQTPSNKVTEKGKYVELRCDPISGHTALYWYRQSLGQGPEFLIYFQGTGAADDSGLPNDRFFAVRPEGSVSTLKIQRTERGDSAVYLCASSLGGIGRNEQFFGPGTRLTVL.

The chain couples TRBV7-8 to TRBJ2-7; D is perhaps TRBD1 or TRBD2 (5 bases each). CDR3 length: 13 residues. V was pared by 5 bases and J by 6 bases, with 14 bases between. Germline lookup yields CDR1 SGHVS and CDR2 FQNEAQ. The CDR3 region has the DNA TGTGCCAGCAGCCTCACGTGGGGGAGCGAGCAGTACTTC. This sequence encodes CASSLTWGSEQYF.

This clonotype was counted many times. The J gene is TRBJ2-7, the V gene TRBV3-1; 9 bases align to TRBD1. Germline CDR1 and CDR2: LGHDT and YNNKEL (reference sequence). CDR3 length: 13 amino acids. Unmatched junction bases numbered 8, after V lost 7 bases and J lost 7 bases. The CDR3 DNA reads TGTGCCAGCACCACCGGGACAGGGCGAGAGCAGTACTTC. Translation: CASTTGTGREQYF.

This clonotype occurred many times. CDR3 coding DNA: TGCAGCGCCCTTAACACTGAAGCTTTCTTT. Translation gives CSALNTEAFF. V and J are TRBV29-1 and TRBJ1-1; no reliable D call. This CDR3 comprises 10 residues. V lost 7 bases and J lost 2, with 5 bases in between. Germline loops: CDR1 SQVTM, CDR2 ANQGSEA.

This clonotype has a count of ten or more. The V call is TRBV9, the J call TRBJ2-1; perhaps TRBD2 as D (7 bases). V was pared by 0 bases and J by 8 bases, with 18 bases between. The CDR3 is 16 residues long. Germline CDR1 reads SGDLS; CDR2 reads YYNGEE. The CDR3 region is CASSVEGLAEGDEQFF. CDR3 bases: TGTGCCAGCAGCGTAGAAGGTCTAGCGGAGGGGGATGAGCAGTTCTTC.

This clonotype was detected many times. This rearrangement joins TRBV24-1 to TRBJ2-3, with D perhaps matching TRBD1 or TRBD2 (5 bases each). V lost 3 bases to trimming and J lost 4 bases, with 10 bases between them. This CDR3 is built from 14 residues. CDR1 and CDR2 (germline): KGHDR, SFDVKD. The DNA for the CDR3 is TGTGCCACCAGTGATCCCGGGACGGCAGATACGCAGTATTTT. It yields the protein CATSDPGTADTQYF.

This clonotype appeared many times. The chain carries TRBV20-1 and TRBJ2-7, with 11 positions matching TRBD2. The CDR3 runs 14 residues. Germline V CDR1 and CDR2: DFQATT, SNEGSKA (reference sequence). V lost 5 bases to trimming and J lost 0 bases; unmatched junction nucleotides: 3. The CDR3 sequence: CSALLAGVSYEQYF. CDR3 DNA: TGCAGTGCTCTACTAGCGGGAGTCTCCTACGAGCAGTACTTC.

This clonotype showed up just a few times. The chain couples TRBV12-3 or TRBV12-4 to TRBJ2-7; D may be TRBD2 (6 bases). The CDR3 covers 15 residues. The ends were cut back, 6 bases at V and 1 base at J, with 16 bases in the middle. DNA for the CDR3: TGTGCCAGCAGCCTTGGGAGGACCCTTTCCTACGAGCAGTACTTC. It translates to CASSLGRTLSYEQYF.

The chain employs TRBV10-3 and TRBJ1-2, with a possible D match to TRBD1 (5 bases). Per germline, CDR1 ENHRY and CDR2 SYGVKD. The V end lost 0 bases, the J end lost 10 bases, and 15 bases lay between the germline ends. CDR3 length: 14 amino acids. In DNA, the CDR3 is TGTGCCATCAGTGAGTCGAAAAGGGACGGTTTCTACACCTTC. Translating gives CAISESKRDGFYTF.

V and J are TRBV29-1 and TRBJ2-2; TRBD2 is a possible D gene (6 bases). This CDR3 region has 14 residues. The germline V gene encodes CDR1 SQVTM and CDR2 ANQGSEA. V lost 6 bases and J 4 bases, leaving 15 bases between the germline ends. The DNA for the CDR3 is TGCAGCGTACTCGGAGGGCCTTTCACCGGGGAGCTGTTTTTT. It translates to CSVLGGPFTGELFF.

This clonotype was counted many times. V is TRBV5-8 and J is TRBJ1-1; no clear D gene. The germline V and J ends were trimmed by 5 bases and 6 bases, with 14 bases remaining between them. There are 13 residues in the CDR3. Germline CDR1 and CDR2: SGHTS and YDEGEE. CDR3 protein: CASRFTTRAEAFF. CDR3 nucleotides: TGTGCCAGCAGATTCACGACCCGGGCTGAAGCTTTCTTT.

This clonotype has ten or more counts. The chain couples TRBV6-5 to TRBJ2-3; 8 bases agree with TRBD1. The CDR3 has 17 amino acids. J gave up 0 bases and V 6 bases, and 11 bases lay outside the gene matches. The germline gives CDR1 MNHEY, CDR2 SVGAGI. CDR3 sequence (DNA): TGTGCCAGCAGCCGAATACCACAGGGGGTTAGCACAGATACGCAGTATTTT. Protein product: CASSRIPQGVSTDTQYF.

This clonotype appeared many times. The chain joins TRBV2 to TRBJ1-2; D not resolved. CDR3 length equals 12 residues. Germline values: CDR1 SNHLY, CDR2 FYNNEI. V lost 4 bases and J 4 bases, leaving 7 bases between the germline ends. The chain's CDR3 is CASSVWGYGYTF. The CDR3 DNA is TGTGCCAGCAGTGTATGGGGCTATGGCTACACCTTC.

In DNA form, the CDR3 reads TGTGCCAGCAGTCCCCTCAGGACGGACCTCGAGCAGTACTTC. As protein: CASSPLRTDLEQYF. The rearrangement links TRBV27 to TRBJ2-7; D is uncertain. Germline V gene data show CDR1 as MNHEY and CDR2 as SMNVEV (reference sequence). V dropped 5 bases and J dropped 6 bases, with 17 bases sitting between them. CDR3 size: 14 residues.

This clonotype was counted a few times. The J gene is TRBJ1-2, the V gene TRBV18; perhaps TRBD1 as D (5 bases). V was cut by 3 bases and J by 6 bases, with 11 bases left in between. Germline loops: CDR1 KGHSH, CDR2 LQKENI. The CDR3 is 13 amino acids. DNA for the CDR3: TGTGCCAGCTCACCTCGGCCACAGGATGGCTACACCTTC. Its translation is CASSPRPQDGYTF.

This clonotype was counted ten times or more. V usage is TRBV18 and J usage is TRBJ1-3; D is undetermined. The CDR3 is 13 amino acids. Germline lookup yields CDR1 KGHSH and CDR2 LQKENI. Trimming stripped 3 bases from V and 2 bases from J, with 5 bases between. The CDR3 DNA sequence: TGTGCCAGCTCACCGGGTCCTGGAAACACCATATATTTT. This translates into CASSPGPGNTIYF.

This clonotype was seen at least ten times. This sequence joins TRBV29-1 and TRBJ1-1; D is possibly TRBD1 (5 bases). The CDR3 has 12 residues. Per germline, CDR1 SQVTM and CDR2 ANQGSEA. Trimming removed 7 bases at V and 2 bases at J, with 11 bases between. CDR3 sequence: CSGRDFNTEAFF. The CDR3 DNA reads TGCAGCGGCCGGGACTTCAACACTGAAGCTTTCTTT. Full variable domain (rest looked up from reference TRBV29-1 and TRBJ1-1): SAVISQKPSRDICQRGTSLTIQCQVDSQVTMMFWYRQQPGQSLTLIATANQGSEATYESGFVIDKFPISRPNLTFSTLTVSNMSPEDSSIYLCSGRDFNTEAFFGQGTRLTVV.

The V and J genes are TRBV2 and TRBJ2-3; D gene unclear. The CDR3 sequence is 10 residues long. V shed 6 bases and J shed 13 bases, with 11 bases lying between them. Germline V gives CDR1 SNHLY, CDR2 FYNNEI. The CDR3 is CASRTEREYF. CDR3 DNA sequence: TGTGCCAGCAGGACGGAACGGGAGTATTTT.

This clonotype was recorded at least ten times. The CDR3: CASSLVGSEITDTQYF. The CDR3 coding sequence is TGCGCCAGCAGCTTGGTCGGCAGTGAGATCACAGATACGCAGTATTTT. V is TRBV5-1 and J is TRBJ2-3; no clear D gene. Trimming took off 0 bases at V and 2 bases at J, with 13 bases between the two ends. Germline V lookup: CDR1 SGHRS, CDR2 YFSETQ. The CDR3 has 16 residues.

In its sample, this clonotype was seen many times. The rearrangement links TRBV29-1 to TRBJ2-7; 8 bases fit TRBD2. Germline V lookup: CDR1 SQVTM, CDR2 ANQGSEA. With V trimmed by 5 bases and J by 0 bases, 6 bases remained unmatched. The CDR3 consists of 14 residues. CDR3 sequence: CSVTLGGGSYEQYF. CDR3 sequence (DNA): TGCAGCGTTACCCTCGGGGGGGGCTCCTACGAGCAGTACTTC.